The rows below give T cell receptor beta chains drawn from one sample of a study of CD8+ T cells in alopecia areata. Measured with immunoSEQ multiplex PCR; TCRdb has only the in-frame clones, and not every one. The sample contains about 210,000 clones, around three fifths of which appear only once. Here the sequenced sample was CD4+ T cells sorted from blood, taken at week 4, from a patient treated with tofacitinib. The receptors stem from a human donor with alopecia areata. CDR3s include the opening cysteine and the closing phenylalanine or tryptophan. A D gene is named only where the DNA matches it firmly. Size tells how often a clone was seen (once, few, many) or the class of an expanded clone, and some rows leave it out.

d_call j_call clone_size v_call cdr3_aa cdr3_nt
TRBD1 TRBJ1-1 few TRBV29-1 CSVEKTGEAFF TGCAGCGTTGAGAAGACAGGGGAAGCTTTCTTT
. TRBJ2-6 . TRBV7-9 CATASGANVLTF TGTGCCACCGCCTCTGGGGCCAACGTCCTGACTTTC
TRBD1 TRBJ1-2 . TRBV9 CASSVRDRVGYTF TGTGCCAGCAGCGTCCGGGACAGGGTAGGCTACACCTTC
TRBD2 TRBJ2-5 . TRBV29-1 CSVERGGETQYF TGCAGCGTTGAGCGGGGGGGCGAGACCCAGTACTTC
TRBD1 TRBJ1-5 . TRBV6-5 CASSSHRGLGNQPQHF TGTGCCAGCAGTTCGCACAGGGGATTAGGCAATCAGCCCCAGCATTTT
. TRBJ2-7 . TRBV4-1 CASSQEPQGYEQYF TGCGCCAGCAGCCAAGAACCCCAAGGCTACGAGCAGTACTTC
TRBD1 TRBJ2-3 . TRBV29-1 CSEGAITGDTQYF TGCAGCGAGGGGGCCATCACCGGAGATACGCAGTATTTT
. TRBJ1-1 . TRBV29-1 CSVQLFGDTEAFF TGCAGCGTTCAGTTGTTTGGGGACACTGAAGCTTTCTTT
. TRBJ2-1 . TRBV30 CASREYNEQFF TGTGCGTCTAGGGAATACAATGAGCAGTTCTTC
. TRBJ2-6 . TRBV15 CATSRGGRSSGANVLTF TGTGCCACCAGCAGAGGAGGTCGGAGCTCTGGGGCCAACGTCCTGACTTTC
TRBD2 TRBJ2-1 few TRBV30 CAWSRGGAGEQFF TGTGCCTGGAGTCGCGGGGGGGCTGGTGAGCAGTTCTTC
TRBD2 TRBJ2-5 few TRBV5-1 CASSLQAGGVETQYF TGCGCCAGCAGCCTACAAGCGGGGGGAGTAGAGACCCAGTACTTC
. TRBJ2-6 . TRBV6-5 CASSQNRAGANVLTF TGTGCCAGCAGCCAAAACAGGGCTGGGGCCAACGTCCTGACTTTC
. TRBJ2-3 few TRBV6-5 CASTIGDTQYF TGTGCCAGCACCATTGGGGATACGCAGTATTTT
TRBD2 TRBJ2-1 . TRBV30 CAWNLAAAHNEQFF TGTGCCTGGAACCTAGCGGCGGCGCACAATGAGCAGTTCTTC
. TRBJ1-5 . TRBV5-4 CASSFVWGRNQPQHF TGTGCCAGCAGCTTTGTATGGGGGAGGAATCAGCCCCAGCATTTT
TRBD1 TRBJ2-5 . TRBV5-6 CASSHKGTGAAETQYF TGTGCCAGCAGCCACAAAGGGACAGGGGCTGCTGAGACCCAGTACTTC
. TRBJ2-3 . TRBV5-4 CASSSRFNTQYF TGTGCCAGCAGCTCGCGCTTCAATACGCAGTATTTT
TRBD2 TRBJ2-5 . TRBV7-9 CASSSGTLAGYQETQYF TGTGCCAGCAGCTCCGGTACACTAGCGGGATACCAAGAGACCCAGTACTTC
. TRBJ1-1 few TRBV5-4 CASTLDLYSEAFF TGTGCCAGCACCCTGGACCTTTACTCCGAAGCTTTCTTT
TRBD1 TRBJ1-1 . TRBV18 CASSLQGVHTEAFF TGTGCCAGCTCACTCCAGGGGGTGCACACTGAAGCTTTCTTT
TRBD1 TRBJ1-2 . TRBV4-3 CASSHNVFSDRVRVGYTF TGCGCCAGCAGCCATAACGTTTTTTCGGACAGGGTAAGAGTTGGCTACACCTTC
. TRBJ1-4 few TRBV5-1 CASSLGRTDPNEKLFF TGCGCCAGCAGCTTGGGGAGGACGGATCCTAATGAAAAACTGTTTTTT
. TRBJ2-2 . TRBV7-7 CASSLQASNTGELFF TGTGCTAGCAGCTTACAGGCCTCGAACACCGGGGAGCTGTTTTTT
. TRBJ2-7 . TRBV5-4 CASSLGARGGYEQYF TGTGCCAGCAGCTTGGGGGCCAGGGGAGGCTACGAGCAGTACTTC
TRBD1 TRBJ2-1 . TRBV10-3 CAISDSGTGGYNEQFF TGTGCCATCAGTGATTCCGGGACAGGGGGCTACAATGAGCAGTTCTTC
TRBD1 TRBJ2-7 . TRBV5-6 CASSPDRYEQYF TGTGCCAGCAGCCCGGACAGGTACGAGCAGTACTTC
. TRBJ2-7 . TRBV7-6 CASSLRQESGEQYF TGTGCCAGCAGCCTCAGACAGGAATCGGGGGAGCAGTACTTC
. TRBJ2-1 once TRBV6-6 CASSYGTPEQFF TGTGCCAGCAGTTACGGGACTCCTGAGCAGTTCTTC
TRBD2 TRBJ2-5 few TRBV4-2 CASSQGNGGAVETQYF TGTGCCAGCAGCCAAGGGAACGGGGGGGCCGTGGAGACCCAGTACTTC
TRBD2 TRBJ2-5 few TRBV6-5 CASSGEGPQYF TGTGCCAGCAGTGGGGAGGGGCCCCAGTACTTC
. TRBJ2-3 . TRBV5-4 CASSERLVPDTQYF TGTGCCAGCAGCGAACGACTAGTCCCAGATACGCAGTATTTT
. TRBJ2-5 . TRBV30 CAWVTASAETQYF TGTGCCTGGGTGACAGCGTCGGCAGAGACCCAGTACTTC
. TRBJ1-5 . TRBV7-3 CASSLNQKDQPQHF TGTGCCAGCAGCTTAAACCAGAAGGATCAGCCCCAGCATTTT
TRBD1 TRBJ2-1 few TRBV18 CASSPQGQGNEQFF TGTGCCAGCTCACCACAGGGACAGGGGAATGAGCAGTTCTTC
. TRBJ2-3 . TRBV29-1 CSVGGTRQSTDTQYF TGCAGCGTTGGGGGGACCCGACAGAGCACAGATACGCAGTATTTT
TRBD2 TRBJ2-7 once TRBV7-3 CASSAGTSGGPSSYEQYF TGTGCCAGCAGCGCGGGGACTAGCGGGGGGCCCTCCTCCTACGAGCAGTACTTC
. TRBJ1-6 . TRBV4-2 CASSQGMDSPLHF TGTGCCAGCAGCCAAGGGATGGATTCACCCCTCCACTTT
. TRBJ1-6 . TRBV6-5 CASSYYSQSPLHF TGTGCCAGCAGTTACTACTCCCAATCACCCCTCCACTTT
. TRBJ1-2 . TRBV30 CAWSAYKGDKGGYTF TGTGCCTGGAGTGCGTACAAGGGGGACAAGGGTGGCTACACCTTC
TRBD2 TRBJ2-1 few TRBV7-2 CASLWGGSGDNEQFF TGTGCCAGCCTCTGGGGAGGTAGCGGGGACAATGAGCAGTTCTTC
. TRBJ2-5 few TRBV19 CASSRRREQETQYF TGTGCCAGTAGTCGTCGCAGGGAACAAGAGACCCAGTACTTC
TRBD1 TRBJ1-1 . TRBV10-3 CAMRGQGNTEAFF TGTGCCATGCGGGGACAGGGAAACACTGAAGCTTTCTTT
. TRBJ1-5 . TRBV7-2 CASSGGRFNQPQHF TGTGCCAGCAGCGGAGGACGTTTCAATCAGCCCCAGCATTTT
TRBD2 TRBJ2-1 . TRBV4-1 CASSQDRSGAYNEQFF TGCGCCAGCAGCCAAGATAGGAGCGGGGCCTACAATGAGCAGTTCTTC
. TRBJ1-4 . TRBV4-2 CASSPPQGIGEKLFF TGTGCCAGCAGCCCCCCGCAGGGGATCGGTGAAAAACTGTTTTTT
. TRBJ2-5 . TRBV7-7 CASSLGRTVAEETQYF TGTGCTAGCAGCTTAGGACGGACGGTAGCTGAAGAGACCCAGTACTTC
TRBD1 TRBJ1-5 . TRBV29-1 CSVGQGAGQPQHF TGCAGCGTTGGACAGGGGGCCGGTCAGCCCCAGCATTTT
. TRBJ2-5 few TRBV27 CASSSYRGLQETQYF TGTGCCAGCAGTTCCTACAGGGGACTACAAGAGACCCAGTACTTC
. TRBJ2-5 . TRBV29-1 CSGIQETQYF TGCAGCGGGATACAAGAGACCCAGTACTTC
. TRBJ1-4 . TRBV7-2 CASSGRNNEKLFF TGTGCCAGCTCCGGACGGAATAATGAAAAACTGTTTTTT
. TRBJ2-3 . TRBV4-1 CASSQLPPPGWRTDTQYF TGCGCCAGCAGCCAGCTACCACCCCCGGGGTGGCGCACAGATACGCAGTATTTT
TRBD1 TRBJ1-1 . TRBV10-3 CAISEMSTGANTEAFF TGTGCCATCAGTGAGATGAGTACAGGGGCGAACACTGAAGCTTTCTTT
. TRBJ2-2 . TRBV9 CASSVTGEGLTELFF TGTGCCAGCAGCGTGACGGGGGAAGGCCTTACGGAGCTGTTTTTT
. TRBJ1-3 . TRBV6-5 CASTQRPGNTIYF TGTGCCAGCACCCAGCGGCCTGGAAACACCATATATTTT
. TRBJ1-5 few TRBV7-9 CASSQLSPQPQHF TGTGCCAGCAGCCAATTATCACCCCAGCCCCAGCATTTT
TRBD1 TRBJ1-2 . TRBV27 CASSPSGRGLGYTF TGTGCCAGCTCCCCATCCGGCAGGGGGCTTGGCTACACCTTC
TRBD2 TRBJ2-5 . TRBV5-1 CASSLSGTSGETQYF TGCGCCAGCAGCCTCTCCGGGACTAGTGGGGAGACCCAGTACTTC